The T cell receptor beta chain described here comes from a study of blood T cell repertoires in COVID-19. About the research overall: Both acute and convalescent COVID-19 samples were obtained from the United States, Italy and Spain. T cells, B-cell-depleted T cells, or PBMCs supplied cDNA or gDNA.

In the original analysis: Estimation of nucleated cell counts was performed using reference gene primer amplification. Assay used: immunoSEQ multiplex PCR; TCRdb lists only in-frame clones, some missing. V, J and clone size were drawn from that table, and D and trimming were deduced from the DNA. Among around 200,000 clones listed, around 82% were seen once. V gave up 5 bases and J gave up 2 bases, with 14 bases separating them. The CDR3 runs 15 residues. From germline, CDR1 is MDHEN and CDR2 SYDVKM. Sequences were obtained from peripheral blood. The genes are TRBV28 and TRBJ2-3; no clear D gene. This sequence was found in a middle-aged man with active or convalescent COVID-19. DNA for the CDR3: TGTGCCAGCAGTACAAACCAACTATTCACAGATACGCAGTATTTT. Protein: CASSTNQLFTDTQYF.